A selection of T cell receptor beta chains follows, all from one sample in a study of blood T cell repertoires in COVID-19. The protocol was immunoSEQ multiplex PCR, while the TCRdb copy is restricted to in-frame clones and leaves out a portion. The sample yields more than 150,000 clones, less than 90% seen once. The sample was peripheral blood. These receptors all come from a woman in her sixties or seventies with acute or convalescent COVID-19. Each CDR3 is given with its conserved first and last residue. A D gene is named only where the DNA matches it firmly. Size values are once, few and many counts, or a class for expanded clones, and some rows have none.

V gene: TRBV19; clone size: -; J gene: TRBJ1-2; D gene: -; CDR3 protein: CASSIRGSDYGYTF; CDR3 DNA: TGTGCCAGTAGTATCAGGGGTTCAGACTATGGCTACACCTTC
V gene: TRBV13; clone size: -; J gene: TRBJ1-2; D gene: -; CDR3 protein: CASSLPPRQAYGYTF; CDR3 DNA: TGTGCCAGCAGCTTACCCCCTCGACAGGCCTATGGCTACACCTTC
V gene: TRBV3-1/TRBV3-2; clone size: -; J gene: TRBJ1-4; D gene: -; CDR3 protein: CASSQEVSATNEKLFF; CDR3 DNA: TGTGCCAGCAGCCAAGAGGTCAGCGCAACTAATGAAAAACTGTTTTTT
V gene: TRBV2; clone size: -; J gene: TRBJ2-2; D gene: -; CDR3 protein: CASSSQGRTGELFF; CDR3 DNA: TGTGCCAGCAGCTCCCAAGGGAGGACCGGGGAGCTGTTTTTT
V gene: TRBV19; clone size: few; J gene: TRBJ1-1; D gene: TRBD1; CDR3 protein: CASWTGLRNTEAFF; CDR3 DNA: TGTGCCAGTTGGACAGGCCTTAGGAACACTGAAGCTTTCTTT
V gene: TRBV6-5; clone size: -; J gene: TRBJ1-5; D gene: -; CDR3 protein: CASRLPGIPYQPQHF; CDR3 DNA: TGTGCCAGCAGGCTTCCCGGGATACCCTATCAGCCCCAGCATTTT
V gene: TRBV5-5; clone size: -; J gene: TRBJ1-3; D gene: -; CDR3 protein: CASSLVMDIAGNTIYF; CDR3 DNA: TGTGCCAGCAGCTTGGTGATGGACATTGCTGGAAACACCATATATTTT
V gene: TRBV10-3; clone size: -; J gene: TRBJ2-7; D gene: -; CDR3 protein: CAISELGSYEQYF; CDR3 DNA: TGTGCCATCAGTGAGTTGGGCAGCTACGAGCAGTACTTC
V gene: TRBV28; clone size: -; J gene: TRBJ2-2; D gene: TRBD2; CDR3 protein: CASSPRTSSGELFF; CDR3 DNA: TGTGCCAGCAGTCCCAGGACTAGCAGCGGGGAGCTGTTTTTT
V gene: TRBV19; clone size: -; J gene: TRBJ1-2; D gene: TRBD1; CDR3 protein: CASSTDRSTYGYTF; CDR3 DNA: TGTGCCAGTAGCACGGACAGGTCGACCTATGGCTACACCTTC
V gene: TRBV5-6; clone size: -; J gene: TRBJ2-7; D gene: -; CDR3 protein: CASSPAGGGPAEQYF; CDR3 DNA: TGTGCCAGCAGCCCGGCGGGCGGGGGCCCCGCCGAGCAGTACTTC
V gene: TRBV7-9; clone size: -; J gene: TRBJ2-7; D gene: TRBD1; CDR3 protein: CASSLGPRTGSYEQYF; CDR3 DNA: TGTGCCAGCAGCTTAGGCCCGCGGACAGGGTCCTACGAGCAGTACTTC
V gene: TRBV2; clone size: -; J gene: TRBJ2-5; D gene: -; CDR3 protein: CASSKLGAEQETQYF; CDR3 DNA: TGTGCCAGCAGTAAGCTGGGGGCGGAACAAGAGACCCAGTACTTC
V gene: TRBV18; clone size: -; J gene: TRBJ1-2; D gene: TRBD1; CDR3 protein: CASSPWDREDYGYTF; CDR3 DNA: TGTGCCAGCTCACCTTGGGACAGGGAAGACTATGGCTACACCTTC
V gene: TRBV7-8; clone size: -; J gene: TRBJ1-1; D gene: TRBD1; CDR3 protein: CASSLKTGGVNTEAFF; CDR3 DNA: TGTGCCAGCAGCTTAAAGACAGGGGGCGTAAACACTGAAGCTTTCTTT
V gene: TRBV5-4; clone size: -; J gene: TRBJ2-3; D gene: -; CDR3 protein: CASSTLGGQDTQYF; CDR3 DNA: TGTGCCAGCAGCACGCTTGGGGGCCAGGATACGCAGTATTTT
V gene: TRBV9; clone size: few; J gene: TRBJ2-1; D gene: TRBD1; CDR3 protein: CASSVGTGSVNEQFF; CDR3 DNA: TGTGCCAGCAGCGTTGGGACAGGGTCGGTCAATGAGCAGTTCTTC
V gene: TRBV3-1/TRBV3-2; clone size: once; J gene: TRBJ1-1; D gene: -; CDR3 protein: CASSPAGPNTEAFF; CDR3 DNA: TGTGCCAGCAGCCCTGCGGGACCGAACACTGAAGCTTTCTTT
V gene: TRBV6-6; clone size: once; J gene: TRBJ2-7; D gene: TRBD2; CDR3 protein: CASTVGTNEQYF; CDR3 DNA: TGTGCCAGCACCGTAGGGACTAACGAGCAGTACTTC
V gene: TRBV6-5; clone size: -; J gene: TRBJ1-5; D gene: -; CDR3 protein: CASTADRRGNQPQHF; CDR3 DNA: TGTGCCAGCACCGCCGACCGGAGAGGCAATCAGCCCCAGCATTTT
V gene: TRBV2; clone size: -; J gene: TRBJ2-3; D gene: -; CDR3 protein: CASSEGQGSPDTQYF; CDR3 DNA: TGTGCCAGCAGTGAAGGTCAGGGTTCCCCAGATACGCAGTATTTT
V gene: TRBV7-8; clone size: -; J gene: TRBJ2-3; D gene: TRBD2; CDR3 protein: CASNLLAGADTQYF; CDR3 DNA: TGTGCCAGCAACCTACTAGCGGGAGCAGATACGCAGTATTTT
V gene: TRBV28; clone size: -; J gene: TRBJ1-5; D gene: -; CDR3 protein: CASSLQGYQPQHF; CDR3 DNA: TGTGCCAGCAGTTTACAGGGCTATCAGCCCCAGCATTTT
V gene: TRBV5-8; clone size: -; J gene: TRBJ2-1; D gene: TRBD2; CDR3 protein: CASSLGSIAGGLVDEQFF; CDR3 DNA: TGTGCCAGCAGCTTGGGATCCATAGCGGGGGGGCTGGTCGATGAGCAGTTCTTC
V gene: TRBV10-3; clone size: -; J gene: TRBJ1-6; D gene: -; CDR3 protein: CAISELGGPSPLHF; CDR3 DNA: TGTGCCATCAGTGAGCTCGGGGGACCTTCACCCCTCCACTTT
V gene: TRBV5-8; clone size: -; J gene: TRBJ2-2; D gene: TRBD1; CDR3 protein: CASSSGQGATGELFF; CDR3 DNA: TGTGCCAGCAGCTCGGGACAGGGGGCCACCGGGGAGCTGTTTTTT
V gene: TRBV5-6; clone size: once; J gene: TRBJ1-4; D gene: -; CDR3 protein: CASKTSSATNEKLFF; CDR3 DNA: TGTGCCAGTAAGACAAGCAGTGCAACTAATGAAAAACTGTTTTTT
V gene: TRBV9; clone size: -; J gene: TRBJ2-1; D gene: TRBD1; CDR3 protein: CASSGDPGQLDYNEQFF; CDR3 DNA: TGTGCCAGCAGCGGCGATCCGGGACAGCTTGACTACAATGAGCAGTTCTTC